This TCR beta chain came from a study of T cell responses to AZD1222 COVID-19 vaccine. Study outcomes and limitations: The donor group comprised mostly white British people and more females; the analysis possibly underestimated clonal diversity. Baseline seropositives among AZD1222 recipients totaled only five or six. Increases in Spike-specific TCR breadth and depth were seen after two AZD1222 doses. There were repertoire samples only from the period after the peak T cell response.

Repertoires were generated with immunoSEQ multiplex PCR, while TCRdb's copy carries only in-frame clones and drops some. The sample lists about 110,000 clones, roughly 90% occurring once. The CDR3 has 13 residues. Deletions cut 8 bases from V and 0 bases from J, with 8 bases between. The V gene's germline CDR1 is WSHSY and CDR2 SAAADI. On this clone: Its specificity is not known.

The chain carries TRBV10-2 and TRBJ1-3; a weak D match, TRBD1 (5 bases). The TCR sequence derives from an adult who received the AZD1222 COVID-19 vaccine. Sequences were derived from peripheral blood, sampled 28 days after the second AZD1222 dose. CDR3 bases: TGCGCCAGCTGGGGGGGCTCTGGAAACACCATATATTTT. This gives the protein CASWGGSGNTIYF.